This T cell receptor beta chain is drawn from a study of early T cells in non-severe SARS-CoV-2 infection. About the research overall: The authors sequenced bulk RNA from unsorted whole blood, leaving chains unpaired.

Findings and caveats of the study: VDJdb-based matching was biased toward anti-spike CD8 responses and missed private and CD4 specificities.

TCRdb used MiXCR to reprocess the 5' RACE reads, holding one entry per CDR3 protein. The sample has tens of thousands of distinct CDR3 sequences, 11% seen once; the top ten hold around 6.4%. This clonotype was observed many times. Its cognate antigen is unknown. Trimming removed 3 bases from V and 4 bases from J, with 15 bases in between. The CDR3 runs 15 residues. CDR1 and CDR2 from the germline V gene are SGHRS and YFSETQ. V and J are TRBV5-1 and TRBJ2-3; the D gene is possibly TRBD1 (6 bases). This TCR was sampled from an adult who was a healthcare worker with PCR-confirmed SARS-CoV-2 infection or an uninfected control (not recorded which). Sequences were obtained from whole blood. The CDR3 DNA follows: TGCGCCAGCAGCTCAGGGGTTTCAGGTGCAGATACGCAGTATTTT. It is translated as CASSSGVSGADTQYF.